Below, one T cell receptor beta chain is given with its context. Its matching antigen is unknown. This sample was taken from a study of cytomegalovirus exposure and HLA in healthy donors. The study, taken as a whole, reports: The study listed roughly 160 cytomegalovirus-associated TCR beta chains.

This PCR relied on a set of 60 Vbeta primers and 13 Jbeta primers. Repertoires were generated with immunoSEQ multiplex PCR, while TCRdb's copy carries only in-frame clones and drops some. The repertoire consists of about 160,000 clones, with around nine tenths occurring once and the leading ten covering about 0.85%. V shed 6 bases, J shed 3 bases, and the junction held 5 bases outside the gene matches. The CDR3 loop spans 14 amino acids. The V gene's germline CDR1 is KGHSH and CDR2 LQKENI. Source material: PBMCs. The TCR originated in a woman aged 25 to 45 in good health and CMV-seronegative. This sequence joins TRBV18 and TRBJ2-7, with TRBD2 matching 10 bases. The CDR3 sequence: CASSGAGGVYEQYF. The DNA of the CDR3 is TGTGCCAGCTCTGGAGCGGGGGGGGTCTACGAGCAGTACTTC.